These 2 T cell receptor beta chains share one sample of origin, sequenced in a study of identical twins. TCRdb reanalysed the 5' RACE reads using MiXCR and keeps one entry per CDR3 protein. The data hold 1.5 million or so distinct CDR3 sequences, with around 33% observed a single time. The sequenced sample was cord blood. The receptor set was obtained from a newborn girl in good health.

The chain is built from TRBV12-3 or TRBV12-4 and TRBJ2-3; D is ambiguous. V was cut by 5 bases and J by 6 bases, with 18 bases left in between. The CDR3 contains 15 residues. The CDR3 sequence is CASSAESRRSDTQYF. The CDR3 DNA sequence: TGTGCCAGCAGTGCGGAGTCTAGAAGGTCTGATACGCAGTATTTT.

This chain connects TRBV3-1 to TRBJ1-2; D is unclear. The CDR3 runs 13 residues. With 5 bases removed from V and 2 bases from J, the gap between germline ends came to 9 bases. CDR1 LGHDT and CDR2 YNNKEL come from the germline V gene (reference sequence). DNA for the CDR3: TGTGCCAGCAGCGACATATCCAACTATGGCTACACCTTC. Encoded protein: CASSDISNYGYTF.